This T cell receptor (beta chain) originates from a study of blood T cell repertoires in COVID-19. Study as a whole: The United States, Italy and Spain supplied acute and convalescent COVID-19 samples.

Original methodology: From reference gene primer amplification, estimates of nucleated cell counts were derived. Assay: immunoSEQ multiplex PCR; the TCRdb copy retains only in-frame clones and omits some. V and J calls and clone size are those listed in that table; D and trimming were worked out from the DNA. Of under 300,000 clones listed, approximately 87% are singletons. Per the germline V gene, CDR1 is SEHNR and CDR2 is FQNEAQ (reference sequence). CDR3 length equals 13 residues. With 0 bases removed from V and 14 bases from J, the gap between germline ends came to 13 bases. The Seattle patients joined while their infection was active and were tracked longitudinally afterward.

Sequencing was done on a sample of peripheral blood. The chain uses TRBV7-9 and TRBJ1-4; no definite D call. This sequence originates from a woman aged 30 to 39 with COVID-19, enrolled during active disease. Here the CDR3 reads CASSLAAVGGLFF. In DNA, the CDR3 is TGTGCCAGCAGCTTAGCCGCGGTCGGAGGGCTGTTTTTT.